The 18 T cell receptor beta chains given below trace back to one sample, sequenced in a study of blood T cell repertoires in COVID-19. Produced via immunoSEQ multiplex PCR; TCRdb's table is partial and in-frame only. The table includes about 300,000 clones, under 90% detected once. Sequencing was carried out using PBMCs or T cells enriched from blood (not recorded which). The receptors originated from a woman aged 45-65 years who had been exposed to COVID-19.

The rearrangement joins TRBV4-1 to TRBJ1-6; 10 bases are shared with TRBD1. This CDR3 has 16 residues. The germline V gene encodes CDR1 MGHRA and CDR2 YSYEKL. Trimming cost V 0 bases and J 9 bases; bases outside gene matches: 5. The CDR3: CASSQETRDRGSPLHF. CDR3 bases: TGCGCCAGCAGCCAAGAAACCCGGGACAGGGGTTCACCCCTCCACTTT.

The chain uses TRBV19 and TRBJ1-1, with 9 bases that match TRBD1. This CDR3 region has 16 residues. Trimming cost V 7 bases and J 0 bases; bases outside gene matches: 9. Germline assignment: CDR1 LNHDA and CDR2 SQIVND (reference sequence). The CDR3 region has the DNA TGTGCCAGTACCAGCACAGGGGGCTATATGAACACTGAAGCTTTCTTT. Translation: CASTSTGGYMNTEAFF.

The rearrangement joins TRBV3-1 (or the pseudogene TRBV3-2) to TRBJ1-1; D uncertain. Germline V gene data show CDR1 as LGHDT and CDR2 as YNNKEL (reference sequence). The V end lost 1 base, the J end lost 3 bases, and 9 bases lay between the germline ends. This CDR3 spans 14 amino acids. This CDR3 is CASSQVAVHTEAFF. Here the CDR3 DNA reads TGTGCCAGCAGCCAAGTTGCAGTCCACACTGAAGCTTTCTTT.

The V and J genes are TRBV3-1 (or the pseudogene TRBV3-2) and TRBJ1-2; 11 bases line up with TRBD1. In germline, CDR1 is LGHDT, CDR2 YNNKEL (reference sequence). V was clipped by 4 bases and J by 8 bases; unmatched bases: 3. The CDR3 covers 13 residues. The CDR3 region has the DNA TGTGCCAGCAGCCCGGACAGGGGGCACGGCTACACCTTC. Residues: CASSPDRGHGYTF.

The rearrangement joins TRBV5-5 to TRBJ1-6; D gene uncertain. Deletions cut 4 bases from V and 0 bases from J, with 11 bases between. The CDR3 runs to 16 residues. Per the germline V gene, CDR1 is SGHKS and CDR2 is YYEKEE (reference sequence). CDR3 sequence: CASSPTGSSYNSPLHF. The CDR3 DNA reads TGTGCCAGCAGCCCTACGGGTAGCTCCTATAATTCACCCCTCCACTTT.

The rearrangement uses TRBV28 and TRBJ1-5; 10 bases agree with TRBD1. In germline, CDR1 is MDHEN, CDR2 SYDVKM. J was trimmed by 0 bases and V by 6 bases; bases with no gene match: 8. The CDR3 consists of 17 residues. Here the CDR3 DNA reads TGTGCCAGCAGCCAACCGGGACAGGGGTATAGCAATCAGCCCCAGCATTTT. This gives the protein CASSQPGQGYSNQPQHF.

The chain employs TRBV2 and TRBJ2-3, with 10 positions matching TRBD2. The V gene's germline CDR1 is SNHLY and CDR2 FYNNEI. The CDR3 spans 19 residues. The V segment lost 1 base and the J segment 2 bases; nucleotides outside the gene matches: 12. The CDR3 loop reads CASSEEGAGGRWATDTQYF. The CDR3 region has the DNA TGTGCCAGCAGTGAAGAAGGAGCGGGGGGGCGTTGGGCCACAGATACGCAGTATTTT. The complete variable domain, with remaining parts taken from reference TRBV2 and TRBJ2-3, reads EPEVTQTPSHQVTQMGQEVILRCVPISNHLYFYWYRQILGQKVEFLVSFYNNEISEKSEIFDDQFSVERPDGSNFTLKIRSTKLEDSAMYFCASSEEGAGGRWATDTQYFGPGTRLTVL.

The chain carries TRBV27 and TRBJ2-7, with 9 bases that match TRBD1. The CDR3 sequence is 14 residues long. The V gene end was trimmed by 1 base and the J gene end by 4 bases; junction bases not matched to a gene: 2. Germline CDR1 and CDR2: MNHEY and SMNVEV (reference sequence). The chain's CDR3 is CASSLLGQGYEQYF. CDR3 DNA sequence: TGTGCCAGCAGTTTATTGGGACAGGGATACGAGCAGTACTTC.

The V gene is TRBV14, the J gene TRBJ2-1, with D perhaps matching TRBD1 (6 bases). Deletions cut 3 bases from V and 8 bases from J, with 14 bases between. This CDR3 region has 14 residues. Germline V lookup: CDR1 SGHDN, CDR2 FVKESK. The CDR3 is CASSQLTGYHEQFF. The CDR3 nucleotides are TGTGCCAGCAGCCAGCTGACAGGTTACCATGAGCAGTTCTTC.

This clone was recorded once. The J gene is TRBJ2-7, the V gene TRBV6-1; 7 bases are a match to TRBD1. Germline CDR1 reads MNHNS; CDR2 reads SASEGT. The CDR3 is 16 residues long. After removal of 0 bases from V and 2 bases from J, the junction contained 7 bases not matched to a gene. The DNA of the CDR3 is TGTGCCAGCAGTGAAGCCCCGGGACAGCCCACCTACGAGCAGTACTTC. Its translation: CASSEAPGQPTYEQYF.

The chain joins TRBV11-3 to TRBJ2-1; 11 bases agree with TRBD2. V trimming: 4 bases; J trimming: 4 bases; junction bases outside the gene matches: 3. The CDR3 has 15 residues. The V gene's germline CDR1 is SGHNT and CDR2 YENEEA. CDR3 loop: CASSSRLAGYNEQFF. DNA for the CDR3: TGTGCCAGCAGCTCCCGACTAGCGGGGTACAATGAGCAGTTCTTC.

This clone has a handful of counts. This rearrangement joins TRBV6-5 to TRBJ1-5; possibly TRBD1 for D (5 bases). The CDR3 length is 14 residues. V lost 5 bases and J 6 bases, leaving 14 bases between the germline ends. CDR1 is MNHEY and CDR2 is SVGAGI in the germline V gene. CDR3 DNA: TGTGCCAGCAGTCAGAAGGGGCTCGGTCAGCCCCAGCATTTT. Its translation is CASSQKGLGQPQHF.

This sequence joins TRBV3-1 (or the pseudogene TRBV3-2) and TRBJ1-2; D might be TRBD1 (5 bases). Germline CDR1 LGHDT, CDR2 YNNKEL (reference sequence). The CDR3 is 15 amino acids. V shed 4 bases and J shed 8 bases, with 20 bases lying between them. The CDR3 spells CASSLQSRGIKGYTF. The CDR3 bases are TGTGCCAGCAGCCTACAGAGTCGGGGGATTAAGGGCTACACCTTC.

This clone was found a few times. The chain employs TRBV7-2 and TRBJ2-5; TRBD2 aligns across 7 bases. The CDR3 length is 14 residues. CDR1 is SGHTA, CDR2 FQGNSA, per germline. Unmatched junction bases numbered 6, after V lost 3 bases and J lost 5 bases. In DNA form, the CDR3 reads TGTGCCAGCAGCTTGGGGGGGTTCCAGGAGACCCAGTACTTC. Encoded protein: CASSLGGFQETQYF.

This chain connects TRBV5-1 to TRBJ2-3, with 9 positions matching TRBD1. CDR1 SGHRS and CDR2 YFSETQ come from the germline V gene. Trimming cost V 1 base and J 4 bases; bases outside gene matches: 7. This CDR3 contains 16 residues. The DNA for the CDR3 is TGCGCCAGCAGCTTGACCGGGACAGGGTTCGCAGATACGCAGTATTTT. It is translated as CASSLTGTGFADTQYF.

The chain couples TRBV10-3 to TRBJ2-7, with 9 bases that match TRBD1. Germline CDR1 ENHRY, CDR2 SYGVKD. V was clipped by 6 bases and J by 2 bases; unmatched bases: 5. This CDR3 contains 14 residues. CDR3 coding DNA: TGTGCCATCAGGGGACAGGGTTTTGCCTACGAGCAGTACTTC. Translating gives CAIRGQGFAYEQYF.

The chain couples TRBV5-1 to TRBJ1-2; D is possibly TRBD1 (5 bases). There are 14 residues in the CDR3. Trimming took off 1 base at V and 4 bases at J, with 11 bases between the two ends. CDR1 and CDR2 (germline): SGHRS, YFSETQ. The chain's CDR3 is CASSLPEGIYGYTF. For the CDR3, the DNA is TGCGCCAGCAGCTTGCCGGAGGGGATCTATGGCTACACCTTC. Based on the CDR3 plus reference TRBV5-1 and TRBJ1-2, the full variable domain is KAGVTQTPRYLIKTRGQQVTLSCSPISGHRSVSWYQQTPGQGLQFLFEYFSETQRNKGNFPGRFSGRQFSNSRSEMNVSTLELGDSALYLCASSLPEGIYGYTFGSGTRLTVV.

V and J are TRBV7-2 and TRBJ2-1; 8 bases match TRBD2. This CDR3 spans 16 amino acids. CDR1 and CDR2 (germline): SGHTA, FQGNSA. Trimming at V came to 5 bases and at J to 4 bases, leaving 10 bases not matched to a gene. The CDR3 here is CASSLGGGLNYNEQFF. CDR3 DNA: TGTGCCAGCAGCCTAGGCGGGGGGCTTAATTACAATGAGCAGTTCTTC.